This TCR beta chain is drawn from a study of T cells in Graves' hyperthyroidism and ophthalmopathy. Study as a whole: Upon initial diagnosis and before any treatment, peripheral blood was collected.

Trimming cost V 4 bases and J 5 bases; bases outside gene matches: 10. Germline loops: CDR1 SGHRS, CDR2 YFSETQ. The CDR3 sequence is 15 residues long. Amplified TCR beta CDR3 regions derived from RNA transcripts. Primed by the HTBI set, a first-round RT-PCR was run on the TCR CDR3. TCRdb passed the multiplex PCR reads through MiXCR, listing each CDR3 protein once. Of some 360,000 distinct CDR3 sequences in the sample, 14% were seen once. In its sample, this clonotype was seen many times. Newly diagnosed patients aged 18 to 65 had hyperthyroidism of under 2 months' duration. The specimen sequenced was blood. The chain recombines TRBV5-1 with TRBJ2-7; 9 bases are shared with TRBD1. The TCR comes from a woman in her sixties or seventies with Graves' hyperthyroidism. The CDR3 sequence is CASSKDRDRVDEQYF. Written as DNA, the CDR3 is TGCGCCAGCAGCAAGGACCGGGACAGGGTGGACGAGCAGTACTTC.